This record looks at one T cell receptor beta chain sequence and its context. What it binds is unknown. This sample is part of a study of T cell responses to AZD1222 COVID-19 vaccine. Overall study findings and caveats: White British donors predominated, females outnumbered males, and clonal diversity was possibly underestimated.

Assay: immunoSEQ multiplex PCR; the TCRdb copy retains only in-frame clones and omits some. The sample holds approximately 170,000 clones; 87% are singletons and the top ten take around 0.99%. This CDR3 contains 14 residues. Sequences were derived from peripheral blood, sampled 28 days after the second AZD1222 dose. The clonotype was recovered from an adult who received the AZD1222 COVID-19 vaccine. This chain joins TRBV21-1 and TRBJ1-4. TRBV21-1 is deemed a pseudogene. CDR3 protein: CASSPGEENEKLFF. The CDR3 DNA follows: TGTGCCAGCAGCCCTGGGGAAGAGAACGAAAAACTGTTTTTT.